Listed below are T cell receptor beta chains from one sample, sequenced in a study of control samples from healthy donors and cancer patients. Method: immunoSEQ multiplex PCR; TCRdb's copy keeps in-frame clones and lacks some. The data hold fewer than 200,000 clones, with about 90% observed a single time. Sample: blood. The origin of the receptors is a woman in her forties or fifties in good health. Each CDR3 is given with its conserved first and last residue. A D gene is named only where the DNA matches it firmly. Size is stated for part of the rows, as once, few or many counts, or as a class when the clone is expanded.

d_gene	v_gene	abundance	j_gene	CDR3nt	CDR3aa
TRBD2	TRBV7-9	-	TRBJ2-3	TGTGCCAGCAGCTTACCACTAGCGGGGGACACAGATACGCAGTATTTT	CASSLPLAGDTDTQYF
-	TRBV6-5	-	TRBJ1-5	TGTGCCAGCAGGATGGACATTATTACAAATCAGCCCCAGCATTTT	CASRMDIITNQPQHF
-	TRBV7-8	-	TRBJ1-1	TGTGCCAGCAGCCCGAGGATCATGAACACTGAAGCTTTCTTT	CASSPRIMNTEAFF
-	TRBV13	-	TRBJ1-4	TGTGCCAGCAGCCTTCGCACGGGCGGTGAAAAACTGTTTTTT	CASSLRTGGEKLFF
TRBD2	TRBV6-4	once	TRBJ2-3	TGTGCCAGCAGTGATCGAACGGGGGGGCTCACAGATACGCAGTATTTT	CASSDRTGGLTDTQYF
-	TRBV18	-	TRBJ1-4	TGTGCCAGCGTCGCAACTAATGAAAAACTGTTTTTT	CASVATNEKLFF
TRBD1	TRBV6-6	-	TRBJ2-7	TGTGCCACCACGAGTACAGGGGGCAGGAACGAGCAGTACTTC	CATTSTGGRNEQYF
-	TRBV5-6	-	TRBJ2-7	TGTGCCAGCAGCTTGATAGGCTACGAGCAGTACTTC	CASSLIGYEQYF
-	TRBV5-1	-	TRBJ2-3	TGCGCCAGCAGCTTGGGGGCAGCCGTTAGCACAGATACGCAGTATTTT	CASSLGAAVSTDTQYF
TRBD1	TRBV5-4	-	TRBJ2-1	TGTGCCAGCAGCTTGGAACAGGGGGAGCAGTTCTTC	CASSLEQGEQFF
TRBD1	TRBV15	-	TRBJ1-2	TGTGCCACCAGCAGAAACAACCGGGCAGGGGGGACCTTC	CATSRNNRAGGTF
TRBD2	TRBV3-1/TRBV3-2	-	TRBJ2-1	TGTGCCAGCAGCCAAAGCGGGAGGGCCTGGGTCAATGAGCAGTTCTTC	CASSQSGRAWVNEQFF
TRBD1	TRBV7-9	-	TRBJ1-2	TGTGCCAGCAGCCGAGAACTCGGACAGGGAGCCTATGGCTACACCTTC	CASSRELGQGAYGYTF
-	TRBV27	once	TRBJ1-2	TGTGCCAGCAGTCCGGGGTGGGGCTACACCTTC	CASSPGWGYTF
-	TRBV6-2/TRBV6-3	once	TRBJ2-7	TGTGCCAGCAGCCCCGGCCCGGGGGAGCAGTACTTC	CASSPGPGEQYF
TRBD1	TRBV5-6	-	TRBJ1-1	TGTGCCAGCAGCTTGGTGGGACAGCTGAACACTGAAGCTTTCTTT	CASSLVGQLNTEAFF
-	TRBV7-2	-	TRBJ2-7	TGTGCCAGCACCCCAGGCCCGAGCTACGAGCAGTACTTC	CASTPGPSYEQYF
-	TRBV7-6	few	TRBJ1-6	TGTGCCAGCAGCTTAGAATCCAATTCACCCCTCCACTTT	CASSLESNSPLHF
-	TRBV7-2	-	TRBJ2-7	TGTGCCAGCAGCCTGGACGCGTCCTACGAGCAGTACTTC	CASSLDASYEQYF
TRBD2	TRBV7-3	-	TRBJ2-1	TGTGCCAGCAGCTTAACGTTTGCTAGCGGGGGGGCTGAGCAGTTCTTC	CASSLTFASGGAEQFF
-	TRBV28	few	TRBJ1-1	TGTGCCAGCAGTTTAACGGAGTACGCTTTCTTT	CASSLTEYAFF
-	TRBV4-2	-	TRBJ1-1	TGTGCCAGCAGCCAAAGACTTGGGAACACTGAAGCTTTCTTT	CASSQRLGNTEAFF
-	TRBV28	-	TRBJ2-2	TGTGCCAGCAGTTTCTTTGACACCGGGGAGCTGTTTTTT	CASSFFDTGELFF
-	TRBV7-9	-	TRBJ2-1	TGTGCCAGCAGCTTAGAAGTAGCAGAGCAGTTCTTC	CASSLEVAEQFF
-	TRBV7-2	once	TRBJ2-7	TGTGCCAGCAGCTTAAGTTATGCCAGCTCCTACGAGCAGTACTTC	CASSLSYASSYEQYF
TRBD2	TRBV7-2	-	TRBJ2-3	TGTGCCAGCAGCTTACGGACTAGCGGGGTGGATACGCAGTATTTT	CASSLRTSGVDTQYF
-	TRBV6-1	once	TRBJ1-1	TGTGCCAGCAGTGAACTAGGCGGGAACACTGAAGCTTTCTTT	CASSELGGNTEAFF
-	TRBV30	-	TRBJ1-2	TGTGCCTGGAGTACACCCGGGGATAACTATGGCTACACCTTC	CAWSTPGDNYGYTF
TRBD1	TRBV5-6	-	TRBJ1-5	TGTGCCAGCAGCTTGGCTGGGCAGGGGGATTGGCCCCAGCATTTT	CASSLAGQGDWPQHF
-	TRBV9	-	TRBJ2-2	TGTGCCAGCAGGCAGGGGACCACCGGGGAGCTGTTTTTT	CASRQGTTGELFF
-	TRBV4-2	few	TRBJ1-2	TGTGCCAGCAGCCAAGAATTCGGCTACACCTTC	CASSQEFGYTF
-	TRBV7-7	once	TRBJ2-2	TGTGCTAGCAGTCTAGGTAGGACAGTGAACACCGGGGAGCTGTTTTTT	CASSLGRTVNTGELFF
-	TRBV7-2	once	TRBJ2-1	TGTGCCAGCAGCCAGGACCCAGGTCCTGGCATCGGTGAGCAGTTCTTC	CASSQDPGPGIGEQFF
-	TRBV5-4	-	TRBJ1-4	TGTGCCAGCAGCCCTGGGGAAACAGCCAGATATGAAAAACTGTTTTTT	CASSPGETARYEKLFF
-	TRBV5-4	-	TRBJ2-6	TGTGCCAGCAAGGAGGGGACGGGGGCCAACGTCCTGACTTTC	CASKEGTGANVLTF
-	TRBV12-3/TRBV12-4	-	TRBJ1-1	TGTGCCAGCAGCTTAGGGAACACTGAAGCTTTCTTT	CASSLGNTEAFF
-	TRBV4-3	-	TRBJ1-5	TGCGCCAGCAGCCAGAGCCGGGACAACTTCAATCAGCCCCAGCATTTT	CASSQSRDNFNQPQHF
-	TRBV5-8	-	TRBJ1-2	TGTGCCAGCAGCTTGTTCCAGGGCTACTATGGCTACACCTTC	CASSLFQGYYGYTF
-	TRBV28	-	TRBJ1-1	TGTGCCAGCAGTCAGGTCAAAGCTTTCTTT	CASSQVKAFF
-	TRBV2	-	TRBJ1-1	TGTGCCAGCAGAGTCCAGGGGTTTGAAGAAGCTTTCTTT	CASRVQGFEEAFF
-	TRBV5-4	-	TRBJ2-7	TGTGCCAGCAGCCAAACAACAACCGGGCACGAGCAGTACTTC	CASSQTTTGHEQYF
-	TRBV7-6	-	TRBJ1-5	TGTGCCAGCAGCTTAGCGACAGGTCAGCCCCAGCATTTT	CASSLATGQPQHF
-	TRBV2	-	TRBJ1-2	TGTGCCAGCCAAGAAACAGGGAACTATGGCTACACCTTC	CASQETGNYGYTF
-	TRBV6-5	-	TRBJ2-3	TGTGCCAGCAGTTTGGGCCTTTCGGCTACGCAGTATTTT	CASSLGLSATQYF
-	TRBV5-1	-	TRBJ1-1	TGCGCCAGCAGGGTACAGGGAGTTGATCCGACTGAAGCTTTCTTT	CASRVQGVDPTEAFF
-	TRBV29-1	-	TRBJ1-1	TGCAGCGTTGATCGACGACATTCGAACACTGAAGCTTTCTTT	CSVDRRHSNTEAFF